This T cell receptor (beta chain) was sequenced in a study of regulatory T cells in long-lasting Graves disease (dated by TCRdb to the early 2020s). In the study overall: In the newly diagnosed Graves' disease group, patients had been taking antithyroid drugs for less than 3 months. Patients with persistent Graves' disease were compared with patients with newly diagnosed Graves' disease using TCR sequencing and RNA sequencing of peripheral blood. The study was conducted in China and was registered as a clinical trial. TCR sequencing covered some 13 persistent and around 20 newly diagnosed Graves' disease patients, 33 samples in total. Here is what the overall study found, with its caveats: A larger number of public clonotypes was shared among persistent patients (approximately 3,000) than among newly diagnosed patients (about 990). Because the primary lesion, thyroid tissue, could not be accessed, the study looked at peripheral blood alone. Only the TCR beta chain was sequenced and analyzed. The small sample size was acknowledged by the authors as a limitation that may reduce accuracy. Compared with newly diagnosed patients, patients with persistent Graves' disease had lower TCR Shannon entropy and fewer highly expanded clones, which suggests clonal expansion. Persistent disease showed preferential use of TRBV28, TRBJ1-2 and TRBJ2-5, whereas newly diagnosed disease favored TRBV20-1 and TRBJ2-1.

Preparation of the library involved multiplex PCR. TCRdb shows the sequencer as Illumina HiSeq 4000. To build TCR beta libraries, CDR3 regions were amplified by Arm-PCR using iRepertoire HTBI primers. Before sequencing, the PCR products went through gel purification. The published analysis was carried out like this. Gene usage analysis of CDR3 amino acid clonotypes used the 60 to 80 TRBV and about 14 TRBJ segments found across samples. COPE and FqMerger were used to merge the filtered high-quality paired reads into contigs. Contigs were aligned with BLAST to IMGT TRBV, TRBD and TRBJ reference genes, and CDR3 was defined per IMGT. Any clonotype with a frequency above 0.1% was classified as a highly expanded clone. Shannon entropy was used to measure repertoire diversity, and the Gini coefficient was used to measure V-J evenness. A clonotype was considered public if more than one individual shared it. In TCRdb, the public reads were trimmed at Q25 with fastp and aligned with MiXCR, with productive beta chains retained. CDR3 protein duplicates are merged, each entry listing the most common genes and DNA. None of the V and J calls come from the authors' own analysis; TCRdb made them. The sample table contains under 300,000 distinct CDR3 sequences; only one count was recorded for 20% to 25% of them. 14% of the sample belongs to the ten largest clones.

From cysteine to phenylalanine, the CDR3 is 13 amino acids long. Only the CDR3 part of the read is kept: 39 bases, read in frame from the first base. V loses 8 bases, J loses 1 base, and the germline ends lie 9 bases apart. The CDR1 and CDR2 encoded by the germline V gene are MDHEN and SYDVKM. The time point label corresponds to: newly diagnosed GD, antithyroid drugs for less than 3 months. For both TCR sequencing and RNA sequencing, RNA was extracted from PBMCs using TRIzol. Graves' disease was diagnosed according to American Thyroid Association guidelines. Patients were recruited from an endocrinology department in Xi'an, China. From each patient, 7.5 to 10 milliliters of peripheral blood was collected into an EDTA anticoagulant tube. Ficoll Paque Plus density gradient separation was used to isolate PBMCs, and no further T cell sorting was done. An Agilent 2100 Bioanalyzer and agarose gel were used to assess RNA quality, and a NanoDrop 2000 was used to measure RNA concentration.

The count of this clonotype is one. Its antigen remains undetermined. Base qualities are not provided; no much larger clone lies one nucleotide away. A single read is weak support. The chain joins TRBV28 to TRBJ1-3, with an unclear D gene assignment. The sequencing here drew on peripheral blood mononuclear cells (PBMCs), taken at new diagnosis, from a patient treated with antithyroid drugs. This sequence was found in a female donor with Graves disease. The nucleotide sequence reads TGTGCCAGCCGGCCCGGATCTGGAAACACCATATATTTT. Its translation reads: CASRPGSGNTIYF.